Listed here are 24 T cell receptor beta chains from one sample, sequenced in a study of cytomegalovirus exposure and HLA in healthy donors. Both 60 Vbeta primers and 13 Jbeta primers went into the PCR. TCRdb's table, derived via immunoSEQ multiplex PCR, lists solely in-frame clones and lacks some. The table has about 85,000 clones, around 77% seen once; the top ten hold roughly 1.9%. The sequenced sample consisted of PBMCs. Receptors were obtained from a boy aged 5-17 years in good health and CMV-seronegative.

This rearrangement joins TRBV5-8 to TRBJ2-1; 7 bases match TRBD2. V shed 4 bases, J shed 0 bases, and the junction held 10 bases outside the gene matches. Per the germline V gene, CDR1 is SGHTS and CDR2 is YDEGEE. The CDR3 runs to 17 residues. The CDR3: CASSKGDPSGSYNEQFF. CDR3 coding DNA: TGTGCCAGCAGCAAAGGGGATCCTAGCGGCTCCTACAATGAGCAGTTCTTC.

This chain links TRBV5-4 with TRBJ2-5, with D unclear. The CDR3 runs to 13 residues. The germline V gene has CDR1 SGHNT and CDR2 YYREEE (reference sequence). The V gene lost 0 bases and the J gene lost 5 bases, with 8 bases spanning the gap. In DNA form, the CDR3 reads TGTGCCAGCAGCTTGGCCAGGCTCGAGACCCAGTACTTC. It encodes CASSLARLETQYF. Based on the CDR3 plus reference TRBV5-4 and TRBJ2-5, the full variable domain is ETGVTQSPTHLIKTRGQQVTLRCSSQSGHNTVSWYQQALGQGPQFIFQYYREEENGRGNFPPRFSGLQFPNYSSELNVNALELDDSALYLCASSLARLETQYFGPGTRLLVL.

This clone was seen more than once but under ten times. One junction end disagrees with the germline gene, perhaps due to a read error. The V gene is TRBV7-7, the J gene TRBJ2-1; 7 bases line up with TRBD2. Germline values: CDR1 SSHAT, CDR2 FNYEAQ (reference sequence). The CDR3 has 15 residues. CDR3 amino acids: CASSLNAGVYNEQFF. Written as DNA, the CDR3 is TGTGCTAGCAGCTTAAACGCGGGGGTCTACAATGAGCAGTTCTTC. Full variable domain (outside the CDR3, taken from reference TRBV7-7 and TRBJ2-1): GAGVSQSPRYKVTKRGQDVTLRCDPISSHATLYWYQQALGQGPEFLTYFNYEAQPDKSGLPSDRFSAERPEGSISTLTIQRTEQRDSAMYRCASSLNAGVYNEQFFGPGTRLTVL.

The V gene is TRBV27, the J gene TRBJ1-6; 7 bases are a match to TRBD1. Looked up from germline, CDR1 is MNHEY and CDR2 is SMNVEV (reference sequence). V trimming: 5 bases; J trimming: 0 bases; junction bases outside the gene matches: 10. The length of the CDR3 is 18 residues. The CDR3 coding sequence is TGTGCCAGCAGTGATGTTCCGACAGGGAACTCCTATAATTCACCCCTCCACTTT. Protein product: CASSDVPTGNSYNSPLHF.

The chain has TRBV6-4 and TRBJ2-2; 10 nucleotides align to TRBD1. Unmatched junction bases numbered 3, after V lost 0 bases and J lost 5 bases. This CDR3 contains 16 residues. Germline V gene data show CDR1 as MRHNA and CDR2 as SNTAGT. The CDR3 sequence: CASSDSRDRGTGELFF. CDR3 DNA: TGTGCCAGCAGTGACTCAAGGGACAGGGGAACCGGGGAGCTGTTTTTT.

The chain has TRBV10-3 and TRBJ2-3, with TRBD2 identical over 8 bases. V lost 3 bases, J lost 5 bases, and 4 bases stayed unmatched. This CDR3 has 14 residues. Germline assignment: CDR1 ENHRY and CDR2 SYGVKD. The DNA of the CDR3 is TGTGCCATCAGTGACGAGCGGGAGTTAGATACGCAGTATTTT. Amino acids: CAISDERELDTQYF.

The rearrangement uses TRBV2 and TRBJ2-2; no firm D call. CDR3 length: 12 residues. Germline CDR1 is SNHLY and CDR2 is FYNNEI. DNA for the CDR3: TGTGCATCAAGAGGATCTGGCGGGGAGCTGTTTTTT. Protein: CASRGSGGELFF.

This clone was observed a few times. The chain has TRBV9 and TRBJ2-1; possibly TRBD1 for D (6 bases). Per germline, CDR1 SGDLS and CDR2 YYNGEE. V was trimmed by 0 bases and J by 5 bases, leaving 15 bases between them. The CDR3 has 16 amino acids. The CDR3 loop is CASSVGVDSSNNEQFF. DNA for the CDR3: TGTGCCAGCAGCGTAGGTGTGGACAGCTCAAACAATGAGCAGTTCTTC.

The gene calls are TRBV6-5 and TRBJ1-3; no clear D. Trimming left V 7 bases short and J 2 bases short, with 15 bases between. Looked up from germline, CDR1 is MNHEY and CDR2 is SVGAGI. The CDR3 spans 15 residues. The CDR3 is CASTPGGWPGNTIYF. CDR3 DNA sequence: TGTGCCAGCACCCCGGGAGGGTGGCCTGGAAACACCATATATTTT.

The J gene is TRBJ1-5, the V gene TRBV4-3, with TRBD1 as a possible D gene (6 bases). From germline, CDR1 is LGHNA and CDR2 YSLEER. V lost 4 bases and J lost 0, with 16 bases in between. CDR3 length equals 17 residues. CDR3 nucleotides: TGCGCCAGCAGCCCGGGCCGGACAGCCTATAGCAATCAGCCCCAGCATTTT. The encoded protein is CASSPGRTAYSNQPQHF.

This chain uses TRBV7-2 with TRBJ2-7; D may be TRBD2 (5 bases). The CDR3 is 14 amino acids. V dropped 5 bases and J dropped 1 base, with 12 bases sitting between them. The germline gives CDR1 SGHTA, CDR2 FQGNSA. The CDR3 DNA follows: TGTGCCAGCAGCCCAACCCGGGGATCCTACGAGCAGTACTTC. Protein sequence: CASSPTRGSYEQYF.

This rearrangement joins TRBV5-4 to TRBJ2-7, with 8 bases matching TRBD2. The trim removed 0 bases at V and 5 bases at J, leaving 7 bases unmatched. Germline V CDR1 and CDR2: SGHNT, YYREEE (reference sequence). The CDR3 has 15 amino acids. The CDR3, as DNA: TGTGCCAGCAGCTTGGCGGGGGGGGCCAGCCACGAGCAGTACTTC. The encoded protein is CASSLAGGASHEQYF.

The genes are TRBV12-5 and TRBJ1-2; D is ambiguous. Between the trimmed V and J ends, which lost 0 bases and 8 bases, there was a span of 19 bases. The CDR3 covers 16 residues. Germline CDR1 and CDR2: LGHNT and FRNRAP. CDR3 sequence (DNA): TGTGCTAGTGGTTTGGTACCCGCCGCCACCACTGAAGGCTACACCTTC. Translated: CASGLVPAATTEGYTF.

The chain recombines TRBV29-1 with TRBJ2-1, with 9 bases identical to TRBD2. Germline V CDR1 and CDR2: SQVTM, ANQGSEA. V dropped 4 bases and J dropped 8; count of bases not matched to a gene: 9. The CDR3 loop spans 14 amino acids. The chain's CDR3 is CSVVSGSGFDEQFF. CDR3 bases: TGCAGCGTTGTTAGCGGGAGCGGTTTTGATGAGCAGTTCTTC.

This clone occurred a few times. The chain employs TRBV5-1 and TRBJ1-1; weak D call: TRBD1 (5 bases). The ends were cut back, 4 bases at V and 9 bases at J, with 16 bases in the middle. This CDR3 region has 13 residues. The germline V gene encodes CDR1 SGHRS and CDR2 YFSETQ. The CDR3 is CASSKLGEAQAFF. DNA of the CDR3: TGCGCCAGCAGCAAGCTGGGGGAGGCTCAAGCTTTCTTT.

This chain connects TRBV4-1 to TRBJ1-5; D not certain. The CDR3 is made up of 13 amino acids. V was clipped by 6 bases and J by 6 bases, with 12 bases between them. Germline V gene lookup returns CDR1 MGHRA and CDR2 YSYEKL. In nucleotides, the CDR3 is TGCGCCAGCAGTCCCCGCGGGGTTCAGCCCCAGCATTTT. As protein: CASSPRGVQPQHF.

The chain couples TRBV7-9 to TRBJ2-3; 8 bases map to TRBD2. The CDR3 loop spans 17 amino acids. CDR1 and CDR2 from the germline V gene are SEHNR and FQNEAQ (reference sequence). V lost 5 bases and J lost 6; bases outside the gene matches: 16. The CDR3 spells CASSLGAVAGLGDTQYF. Written as DNA, the CDR3 is TGTGCCAGCAGCCTGGGTGCAGTAGCGGGGCTCGGCGATACGCAGTATTTT.

In this sample, this clone turned up once. The chain couples TRBV5-1 to TRBJ1-1; D is ambiguous. The CDR3 sequence is 17 residues long. The V and J ends lost 4 bases and 0 bases respectively, with 19 bases between them. The germline CDR1 and CDR2 sequences are SGHRS and YFSETQ. CDR3 sequence reads: CASSRLTDFQMNTEAFF. The CDR3 nucleotides are TGCGCCAGCAGCCGCTTGACGGACTTCCAAATGAACACTGAAGCTTTCTTT. Full variable domain (missing parts from reference TRBV5-1 and TRBJ1-1): KAGVTQTPRYLIKTRGQQVTLSCSPISGHRSVSWYQQTPGQGLQFLFEYFSETQRNKGNFPGRFSGRQFSNSRSEMNVSTLELGDSALYLCASSRLTDFQMNTEAFFGQGTRLTVV.

V usage is TRBV19 and J usage is TRBJ1-5; TRBD1 matches 9 bases. The CDR3 is made up of 13 amino acids. Germline V CDR1 and CDR2: LNHDA, SQIVND (reference sequence). V dropped 11 bases and J dropped 6; count of bases not matched to a gene: 8. The CDR3 region has the DNA TGTGCCGCCGGGACAGGGCTGGGTCAGCCCCAGCATTTT. This translates into CAAGTGLGQPQHF.

The rearrangement links TRBV4-3 to TRBJ2-5, with 9 bases lining up with TRBD2. The CDR3 length is 19 residues. Trimming took 7 bases from V and 5 from J; bases not matched to a gene: 23. The germline CDR1 and CDR2 sequences are LGHNA and YSLEER. CDR3 region: CASIPPGVAGVLACETQYF. In nucleotides, the CDR3 is TGCGCCAGCATCCCGCCCGGGGTAGCGGGGGTACTAGCGTGTGAGACCCAGTACTTC.

The V gene is TRBV28, the J gene TRBJ1-5, with 8 bases lining up with TRBD1. The CDR3 totals 16 residues. Germline CDR1 and CDR2: MDHEN and SYDVKM. The V segment lost 6 bases and the J segment 2 bases; nucleotides outside the gene matches: 9. In DNA, the CDR3 is TGTGCCAGCAGACCGTCGACAGGGGTGGGCAATCAGCCCCAGCATTTT. Amino acid sequence: CASRPSTGVGNQPQHF.

Worth noting for this clone: Other DNA sequences within the sample encode an identical CDR3. This chain links TRBV7-9 with TRBJ1-1; no firm D call. The CDR3 extends over 14 amino acids. With 5 bases removed from V and 4 bases from J, the gap between germline ends came to 14 bases. Germline CDR1 SEHNR, CDR2 FQNEAQ (reference sequence). The CDR3: CASSLVAGATEAFF. CDR3 DNA sequence: TGTGCCAGCAGCCTTGTTGCAGGCGCCACTGAAGCTTTCTTT.

This sequence joins TRBV29-1 and TRBJ1-2, with 7 bases aligning to TRBD1. The CDR3 covers 12 residues. The germline CDR1 and CDR2 sequences are SQVTM and ANQGSEA. V was clipped by 3 bases and J by 5 bases; unmatched bases: 3. This CDR3 is CSVEDRNYGYTF. CDR3 in DNA: TGCAGCGTTGAGGACAGGAATTATGGCTACACCTTC.

The chain has TRBV2 and TRBJ1-4; tentatively, D is TRBD1 (6 bases). CDR1 and CDR2 from the germline V gene are SNHLY and FYNNEI. This CDR3 spans 14 amino acids. V was pared by 7 bases and J by 7 bases, with 16 bases between. The CDR3 reads CASTGAGAGEKLFF. Written as DNA, the CDR3 is TGTGCCAGCACCGGGGCGGGGGCGGGTGAAAAACTGTTTTTT.